Listed here is a single TCR beta chain. Its target is unknown. This entry is derived from a study of cytomegalovirus exposure and HLA in healthy donors. Study overall: A data release that came early held approximately 85 million unique TCRs from HLA-typed donors. Broader study findings: In a later analysis, specific HLA alleles were associated with around 17,000 TCR beta sequences at a 0.05 false discovery rate. Further analysis was carried out later, and it showed several of the most significant clusters appearing linked to common viral pathogens.

Trimming cost V 10 bases and J 0 bases; bases outside gene matches: 5. The germline V gene has CDR1 SEHNR and CDR2 FQNEAQ (reference sequence). CDR3 length: 13 residues. Primers: 60 Vbeta forward and 13 Jbeta reverse. Original handling: Unique TCR beta chains totaled 80 million to 100 million in a later count, with around 11 million of them shared. Clones were sequenced by immunoSEQ multiplex PCR, and TCRdb holds only the in-frame ones, with some missing. V, J and clone size derive from that table, while D and trimming were established from the DNA sequence. The repertoire holds over 100,000 clones, with about four fifths as singletons.

The sample consisted of PBMCs. The chain couples TRBV7-9 to TRBJ1-2; TRBD1 agrees at 7 bases. This TCR was recovered from a man aged 30-40 years in good health and CMV-seropositive. The CDR3 loop reads CATGTDANYGYTF. CDR3 sequence (DNA): TGTGCCACCGGGACAGACGCTAACTATGGCTACACCTTC.